This T cell receptor beta chain was profiled in a study of blood T cell repertoires in COVID-19. Assay used: immunoSEQ multiplex PCR; TCRdb lists only in-frame clones, some missing. The sample lists 250,000 to 300,000 clones; around nine tenths were seen once. This sequence originates from a woman between 50 and 59 years old who had been exposed to COVID-19. Source material: PBMCs or T cells enriched from blood (not recorded which).

The CDR3 is CASSLDTGQGASDTQYF. In DNA, the CDR3 is TGTGCCAGCAGCTTAGATACGGGACAGGGGGCATCGGATACGCAGTATTTT. V usage is TRBV11-3 and J usage is TRBJ2-3; 12 positions agree with TRBD1. Germline V gene sequence: CDR1 SGHNT, CDR2 YENEEA. This CDR3 spans 17 amino acids. The V and J ends lost 0 bases and 6 bases, in that order; junction bases with no gene match: 7.